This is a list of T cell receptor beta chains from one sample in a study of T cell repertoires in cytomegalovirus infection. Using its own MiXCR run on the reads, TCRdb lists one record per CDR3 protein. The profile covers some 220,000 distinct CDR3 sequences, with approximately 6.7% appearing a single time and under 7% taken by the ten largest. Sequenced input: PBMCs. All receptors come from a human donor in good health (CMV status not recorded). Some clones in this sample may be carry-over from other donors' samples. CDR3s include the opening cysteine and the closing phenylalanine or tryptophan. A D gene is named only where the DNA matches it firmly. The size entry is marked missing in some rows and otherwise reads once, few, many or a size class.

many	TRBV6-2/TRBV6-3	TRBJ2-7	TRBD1	TGTGCCAGCATCCGGGGACAGGGCTCCTACGAGCAGTACTTC	CASIRGQGSYEQYF
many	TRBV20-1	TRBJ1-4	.	TGCAGTGCCACGACCCCGGGACCCTCGGACGATGGAAAACTGTTTTTT	CSATTPGPSDDGKLFF
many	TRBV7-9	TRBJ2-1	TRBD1	TGTGCCAGCAGCCAAGGACAGGGTTCGTCCAATGAGCAGTTCTTC	CASSQGQGSSNEQFF
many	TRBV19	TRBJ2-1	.	TGTGCCAGTAGCACGGACAGAGACTCCTACAATGAGCAGTTCTTC	CASSTDRDSYNEQFF
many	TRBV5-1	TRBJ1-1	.	TGCGCCAGCAGCTTGGGACAAGGGGAGACTGAAGCTTTCTTT	CASSLGQGETEAFF
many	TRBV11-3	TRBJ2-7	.	TGTGCCAGCAGCCCCACCGGGACACCTCCCCTCGAGCAGTACTTC	CASSPTGTPPLEQYF
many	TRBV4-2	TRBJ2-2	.	TGTGCCAGCAGACGACTAGGAGATGCCGGGGAGCTGTTTTTT	CASRRLGDAGELFF
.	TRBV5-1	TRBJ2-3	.	TGCGCCAGCAGCCCGCTTAAGCTCACAGATACGCAGTATTTT	CASSPLKLTDTQYF
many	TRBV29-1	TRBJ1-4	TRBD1	TGCAGCGTTGGGTCCGGGACAGGGAATGAAAAACTGTTTTTT	CSVGSGTGNEKLFF
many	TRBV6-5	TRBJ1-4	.	TGTGCCAGCAGTTACTCGACGGCCGGGGAGGATGAAAAACTGTTTTTT	CASSYSTAGEDEKLFF
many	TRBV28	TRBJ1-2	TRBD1	TGTGCCAGCACGGGACAGATAATCTATGGCTACACCTTC	CASTGQIIYGYTF
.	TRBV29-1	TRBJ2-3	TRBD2	TGCAGCGTTGAGTTTAGCGGGGTGATCACAGATACGCAGTATTTT	CSVEFSGVITDTQYF
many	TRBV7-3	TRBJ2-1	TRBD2	TGTGCCAGCAGCTTTAGCGGGGGGCAATTTAATGAGCAGTTCTTC	CASSFSGGQFNEQFF
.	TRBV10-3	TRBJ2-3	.	TGTGCCATCAGTGGAAAGGGGTTTTCGACAGATACGCAGTATTTT	CAISGKGFSTDTQYF
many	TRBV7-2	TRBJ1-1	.	TGTGCCAGCAGCTTAAAGGGGGGGCTGGTAACTGAAGCTTTCTTT	CASSLKGGLVTEAFF
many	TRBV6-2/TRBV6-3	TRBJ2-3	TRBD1	TGTGCCAGCAGCTACCGGGACAGGGTCACAGATACGCAGTATTTT	CASSYRDRVTDTQYF
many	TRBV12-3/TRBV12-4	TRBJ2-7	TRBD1	TGTGCCAGCACCGTAGGGAGCCGGGACAGGATAACCTACGAGCAGTACTTC	CASTVGSRDRITYEQYF
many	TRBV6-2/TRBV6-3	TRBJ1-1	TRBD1	TGTGCCAGCAGCTCACAGGGGGCGGGTGAAGCTTTCTTT	CASSSQGAGEAFF
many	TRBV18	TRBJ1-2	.	TGTGCCAGCTCACCAACAGGGAGCAATGGCTACACCTTC	CASSPTGSNGYTF
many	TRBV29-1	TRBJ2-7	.	TGCAGCGTTGCATTCCCAGGCGGGGTATACGAGCAGTACTTC	CSVAFPGGVYEQYF
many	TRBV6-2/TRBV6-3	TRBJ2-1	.	TGTGCCAGCACCGATTGGGGGGCGAAGAATGAGCAGTTCTTC	CASTDWGAKNEQFF
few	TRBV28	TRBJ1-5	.	TGTGCCAGCAATTTGAGCAATCAGCCCCAGCATTTT	CASNLSNQPQHF
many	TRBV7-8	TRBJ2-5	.	TGTGCCAGCAGCCGCGGTACAGCTCAAGAGACCCAGTACTTC	CASSRGTAQETQYF
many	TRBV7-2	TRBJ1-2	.	TGTGCCAGCATCCCTGGGGAGGACTATGGCTACACCTTC	CASIPGEDYGYTF
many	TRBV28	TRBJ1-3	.	TGTGCCAGCAGTTTTAGGCGGCTGAACACCATATATTTT	CASSFRRLNTIYF
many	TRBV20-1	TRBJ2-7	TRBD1	TGCAGTGCACCACGACAGGGAGACGAGCAGTACTTC	CSAPRQGDEQYF
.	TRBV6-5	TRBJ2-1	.	TGTGCCAGCAGTCATGCCGGGGGGCTGGCCTACAATGAGCAGTTCTTC	CASSHAGGLAYNEQFF
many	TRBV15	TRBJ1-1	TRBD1	TGTGCCACCAGCAGGGACAGGGGGTCTGAAGCTTTCTTT	CATSRDRGSEAFF
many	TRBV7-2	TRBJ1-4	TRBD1	TGTGCCAGCAGCTTAGGGGCAGGGGGACTCGGAGAAAAACTGTTTTTT	CASSLGAGGLGEKLFF
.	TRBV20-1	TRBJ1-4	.	TGCAGTGCTATACAGGGACTGTTACTGTTTTTT	CSAIQGLLLFF
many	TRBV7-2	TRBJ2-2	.	TGTGCCAGCAGCTCGACTAGTTACACCGGGGAGCTGTTTTTT	CASSSTSYTGELFF
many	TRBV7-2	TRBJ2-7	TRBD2	TGTGCCAGCAGCTTCTCTGCGTGGGGACTAGCGGGGGGGAACGAGCAGTACTTC	CASSFSAWGLAGGNEQYF
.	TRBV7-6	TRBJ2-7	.	TGTGCCAGCATCCCCGACATTGCCTACGAGCAGTACTTC	CASIPDIAYEQYF
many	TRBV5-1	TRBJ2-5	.	TGCGCCAGCAGCTCTGACACCTTGGAGACCCAGTACTTC	CASSSDTLETQYF
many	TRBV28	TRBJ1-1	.	TGTGCCAGCAGGGGCAGTGGTCACACTGAAGCTTTCTTT	CASRGSGHTEAFF
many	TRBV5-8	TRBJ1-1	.	TGTGCCAGCACGCAGCCAGGAGATTTGGACACTGAAGCTTTCTTT	CASTQPGDLDTEAFF
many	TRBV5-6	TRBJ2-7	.	TGTGCCAGCAGCTTGTATGCCCACGAGCAGTACTTC	CASSLYAHEQYF
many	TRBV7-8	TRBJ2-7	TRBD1	TGTGCCAGCAGCCCGTGGGACAGGGGATACGAGCAGTACTTC	CASSPWDRGYEQYF
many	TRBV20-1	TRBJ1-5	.	TGCAGTGCTTCGACGGGGGGCAATCAGCCCCAGCATTTT	CSASTGGNQPQHF
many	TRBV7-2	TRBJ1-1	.	TGTGCCAGCAGCTTAGTTCGCAGGGGAGACCGAGCTTTCTTT	CASSLVRRGDRAFF
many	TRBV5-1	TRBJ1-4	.	TGCGCCAGCAGGTTGGGGGGGACAACGGAAGAAAAACTGTTTTTT	CASRLGGTTEEKLFF
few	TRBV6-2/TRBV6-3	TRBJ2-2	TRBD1	TGTGCCAGCGGCTGGCTAGGGACAGGGCAAAACACCGGGGAGCTGTTTTTT	CASGWLGTGQNTGELFF
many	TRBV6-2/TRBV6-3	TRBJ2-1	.	TGTGCCAGCCAGCCTAGCTCCTACAATGAGCAGTTCTTC	CASQPSSYNEQFF
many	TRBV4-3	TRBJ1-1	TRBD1	TGCGCCAGCAGCCAAGATAATTTGGGACAGGGTAAAGCTTTCTTT	CASSQDNLGQGKAFF
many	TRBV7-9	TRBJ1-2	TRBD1	TGTGCCAGCAGCTCCACTACAGGGGACTATGGCTACACCTTC	CASSSTTGDYGYTF
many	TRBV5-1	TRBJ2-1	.	TGCGCCAGCAGCTTGAGGGTCTCCTACAATGAGCAGTTCTTC	CASSLRVSYNEQFF
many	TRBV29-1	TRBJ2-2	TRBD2	TGCAGCGTTGTTCACGGGGGGGCCAACACCGGGGAGCTGTTTTTT	CSVVHGGANTGELFF
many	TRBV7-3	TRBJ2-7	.	TGTGCCAGCAGCCAGGGACTGATGGGCGAGCAGTACTTC	CASSQGLMGEQYF
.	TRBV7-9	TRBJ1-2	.	TGTGCCAGCACCCCACTTAAACAGGGAGGGATCTATGGCTACACCTTC	CASTPLKQGGIYGYTF
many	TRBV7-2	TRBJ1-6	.	TGTGCCAGCAGCTTAGGGGGGGGGGATAGTTCACCCCTCCACTTT	CASSLGGGDSSPLHF